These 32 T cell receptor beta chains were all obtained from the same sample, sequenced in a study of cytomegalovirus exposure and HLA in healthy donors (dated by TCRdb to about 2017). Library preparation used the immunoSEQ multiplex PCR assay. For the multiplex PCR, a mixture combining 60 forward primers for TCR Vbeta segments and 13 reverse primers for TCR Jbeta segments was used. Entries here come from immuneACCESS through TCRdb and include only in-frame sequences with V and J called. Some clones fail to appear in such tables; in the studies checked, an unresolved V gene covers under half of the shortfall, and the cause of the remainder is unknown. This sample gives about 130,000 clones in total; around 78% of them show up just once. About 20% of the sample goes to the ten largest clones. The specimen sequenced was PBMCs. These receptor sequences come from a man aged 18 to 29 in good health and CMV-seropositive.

Written as DNA, the CDR3 is TGCGCCAGCAGCTTCGAGGGTTCCTACGAGCAGTACTTC. It translates to CASSFEGSYEQYF. V is TRBV5-1 and J is TRBJ2-7; D possibly corresponds to TRBD2 (5 bases). Trimming removed 2 bases from V and 1 base from J, with 7 bases in between. Germline loops: CDR1 SGHRS, CDR2 YFSETQ. The CDR3 covers 13 residues.

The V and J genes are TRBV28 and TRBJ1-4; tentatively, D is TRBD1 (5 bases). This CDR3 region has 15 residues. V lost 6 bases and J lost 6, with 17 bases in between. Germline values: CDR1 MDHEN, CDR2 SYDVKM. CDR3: CASRSQGSGDEKLFF. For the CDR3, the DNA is TGTGCCAGCAGATCTCAGGGTAGTGGGGATGAAAAACTGTTTTTT.

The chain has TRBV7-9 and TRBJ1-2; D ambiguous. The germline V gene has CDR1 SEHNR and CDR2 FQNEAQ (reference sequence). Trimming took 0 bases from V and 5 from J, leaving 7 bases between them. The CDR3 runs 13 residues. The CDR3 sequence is CASSLASRYGYTF. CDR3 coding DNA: TGTGCCAGCAGCTTAGCGTCCAGATATGGCTACACCTTC.

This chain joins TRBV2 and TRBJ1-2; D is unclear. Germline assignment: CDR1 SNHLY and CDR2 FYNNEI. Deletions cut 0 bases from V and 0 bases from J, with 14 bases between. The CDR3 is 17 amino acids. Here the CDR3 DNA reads TGTGCCAGCAGTGAAGCGCTTCGCGGTCAAGCTAACTATGGCTACACCTTC. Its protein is CASSEALRGQANYGYTF.

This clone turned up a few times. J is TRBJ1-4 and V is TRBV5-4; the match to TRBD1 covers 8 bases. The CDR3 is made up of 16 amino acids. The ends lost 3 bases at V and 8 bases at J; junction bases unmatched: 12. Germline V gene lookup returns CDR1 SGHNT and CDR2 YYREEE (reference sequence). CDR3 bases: TGTGCCAGCAGCTCAAACACCGGGACAGGAACAGAAAAACTGTTTTTT. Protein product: CASSSNTGTGTEKLFF.

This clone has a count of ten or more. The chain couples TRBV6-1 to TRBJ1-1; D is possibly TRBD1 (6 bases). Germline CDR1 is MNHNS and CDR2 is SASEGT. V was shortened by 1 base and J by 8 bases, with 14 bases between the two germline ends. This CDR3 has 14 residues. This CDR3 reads CASSEGTDRLEAFF. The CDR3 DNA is TGTGCCAGCAGTGAAGGAACAGACAGGCTCGAAGCTTTCTTT.

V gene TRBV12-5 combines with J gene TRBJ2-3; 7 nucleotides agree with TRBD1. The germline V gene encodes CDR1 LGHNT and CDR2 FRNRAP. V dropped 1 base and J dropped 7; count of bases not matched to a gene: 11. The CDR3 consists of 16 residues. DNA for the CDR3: TGTGCTAGTGGTTTGGAGGGGGCGAAGGAGCCATATACGCAGTATTTT. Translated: CASGLEGAKEPYTQYF.

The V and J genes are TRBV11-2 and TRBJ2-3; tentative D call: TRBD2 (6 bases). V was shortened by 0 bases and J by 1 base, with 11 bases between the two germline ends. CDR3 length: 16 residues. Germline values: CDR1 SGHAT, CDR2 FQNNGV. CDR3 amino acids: CASSLDGGVRTDTQYF. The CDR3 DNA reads TGTGCCAGCAGCTTAGACGGCGGGGTACGCACAGATACGCAGTATTTT.

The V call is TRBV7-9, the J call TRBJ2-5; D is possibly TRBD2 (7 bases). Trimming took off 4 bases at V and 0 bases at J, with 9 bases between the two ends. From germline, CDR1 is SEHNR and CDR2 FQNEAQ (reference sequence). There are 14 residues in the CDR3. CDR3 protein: CASSSGGHQETQYF. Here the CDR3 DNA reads TGTGCCAGCAGCTCGGGGGGCCACCAAGAGACCCAGTACTTC.

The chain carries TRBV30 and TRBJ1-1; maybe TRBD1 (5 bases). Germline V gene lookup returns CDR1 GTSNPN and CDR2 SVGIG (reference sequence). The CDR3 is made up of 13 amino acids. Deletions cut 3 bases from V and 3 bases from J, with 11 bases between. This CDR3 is CAWRSSGDTEAFF. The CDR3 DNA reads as TGTGCCTGGAGATCCTCGGGGGACACTGAAGCTTTCTTT.

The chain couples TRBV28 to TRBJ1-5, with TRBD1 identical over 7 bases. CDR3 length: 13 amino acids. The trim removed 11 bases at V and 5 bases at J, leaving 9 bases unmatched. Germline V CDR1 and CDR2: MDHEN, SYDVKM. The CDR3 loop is CAGRDSLDQPQHF. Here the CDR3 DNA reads TGTGCCGGCCGGGACAGTCTTGATCAGCCCCAGCATTTT.

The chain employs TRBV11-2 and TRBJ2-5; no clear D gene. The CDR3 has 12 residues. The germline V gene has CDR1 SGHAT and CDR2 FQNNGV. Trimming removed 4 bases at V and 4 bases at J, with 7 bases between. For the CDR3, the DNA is TGTGCCAGCAGCTCGCCAGGAGAGACCCAGTACTTC. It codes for CASSSPGETQYF.

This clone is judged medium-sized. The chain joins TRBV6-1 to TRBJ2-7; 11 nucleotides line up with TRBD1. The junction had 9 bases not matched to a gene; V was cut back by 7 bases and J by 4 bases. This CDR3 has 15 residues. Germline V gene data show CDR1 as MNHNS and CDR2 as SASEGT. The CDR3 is CASTLTGTGGYEQYF. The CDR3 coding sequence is TGTGCCAGCACCCTCACCGGGACAGGGGGGTACGAGCAGTACTTC.

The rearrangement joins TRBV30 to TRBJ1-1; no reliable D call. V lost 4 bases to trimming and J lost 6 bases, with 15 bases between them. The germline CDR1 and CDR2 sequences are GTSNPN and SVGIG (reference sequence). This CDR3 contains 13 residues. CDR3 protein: CAWIGSPYAEAFF. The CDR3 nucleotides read TGTGCCTGGATCGGTAGCCCGTACGCTGAAGCTTTCTTT.

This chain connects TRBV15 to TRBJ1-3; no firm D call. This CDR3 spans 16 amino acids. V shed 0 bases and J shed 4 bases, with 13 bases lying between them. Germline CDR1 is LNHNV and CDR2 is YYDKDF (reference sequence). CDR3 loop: CATSRDPGASGNTIYF. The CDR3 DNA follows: TGTGCCACCAGCAGAGATCCGGGTGCGTCCGGAAACACCATATATTTT.

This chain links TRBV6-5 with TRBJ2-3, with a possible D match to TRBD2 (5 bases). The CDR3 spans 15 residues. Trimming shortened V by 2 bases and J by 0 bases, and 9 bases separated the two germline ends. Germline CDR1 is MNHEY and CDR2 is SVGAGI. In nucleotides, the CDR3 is TGTGCCAGCAGTTACCGCGGGCCTAGCACAGATACGCAGTATTTT. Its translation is CASSYRGPSTDTQYF.

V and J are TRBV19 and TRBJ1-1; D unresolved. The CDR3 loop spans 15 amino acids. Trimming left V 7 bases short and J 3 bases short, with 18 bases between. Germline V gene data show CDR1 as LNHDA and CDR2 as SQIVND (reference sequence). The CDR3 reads CASTIFGESHTEAFF. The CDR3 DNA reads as TGTGCCAGTACCATTTTTGGGGAGAGTCACACTGAAGCTTTCTTT.

The CDR3 nucleotides are TGTGCCAGCAGCAAAGCGGAGACCCAGTACTTC. Protein: CASSKAETQYF. The rearrangement joins TRBV11-1 to TRBJ2-5; D gene unclear. CDR1 is SGHAT, CDR2 FQDESV, per germline (reference sequence). The V and J ends lost 5 bases and 5 bases respectively, with 6 bases between them. This CDR3 has 11 residues.

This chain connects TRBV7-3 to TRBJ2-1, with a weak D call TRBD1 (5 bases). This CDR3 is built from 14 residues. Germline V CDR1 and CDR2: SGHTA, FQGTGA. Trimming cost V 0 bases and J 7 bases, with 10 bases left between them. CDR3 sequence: CASSLTSTANEQFF. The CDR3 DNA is TGTGCCAGCAGCTTAACGTCGACAGCAAATGAGCAGTTCTTC.

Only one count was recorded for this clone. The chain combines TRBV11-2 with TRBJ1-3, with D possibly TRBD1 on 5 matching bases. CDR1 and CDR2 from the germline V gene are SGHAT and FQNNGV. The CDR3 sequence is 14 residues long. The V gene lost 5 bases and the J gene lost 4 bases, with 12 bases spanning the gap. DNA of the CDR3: TGTGCCAGCAGCCCCTCAGGGTCAGGAAACACCATATATTTT. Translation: CASSPSGSGNTIYF.

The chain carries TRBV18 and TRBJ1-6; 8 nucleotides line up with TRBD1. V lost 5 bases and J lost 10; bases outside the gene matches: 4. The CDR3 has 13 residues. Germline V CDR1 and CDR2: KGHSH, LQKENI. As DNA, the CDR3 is TGTGCCAGCTCAGGGACAGGAGGATCACCCCTCCACTTT. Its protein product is CASSGTGGSPLHF.

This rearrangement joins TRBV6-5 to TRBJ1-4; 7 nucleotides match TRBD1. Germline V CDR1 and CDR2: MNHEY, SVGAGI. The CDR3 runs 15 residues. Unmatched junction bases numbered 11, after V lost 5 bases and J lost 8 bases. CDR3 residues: CASSTRTGGDEKLFF. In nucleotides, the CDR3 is TGTGCCAGCAGTACGAGGACAGGAGGGGACGAAAAACTGTTTTTT.

The DNA of the CDR3 is TGTGCCAGCAGCCACCGATCAGGCTATGGCTACACCTTC. Its translation is CASSHRSGYGYTF. This rearrangement joins TRBV14 to TRBJ1-2; no definite D call. V gave up 3 bases and J gave up 4 bases, with 9 bases separating them. From germline, CDR1 is SGHDN and CDR2 FVKESK. The CDR3 extends over 13 amino acids.

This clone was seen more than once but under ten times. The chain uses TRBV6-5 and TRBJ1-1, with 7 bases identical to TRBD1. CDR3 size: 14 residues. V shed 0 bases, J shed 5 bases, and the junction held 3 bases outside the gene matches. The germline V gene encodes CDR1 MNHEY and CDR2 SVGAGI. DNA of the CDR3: TGTGCCAGCAGTTACTCGTCAGGGGGGACTGAAGCTTTCTTT. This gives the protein CASSYSSGGTEAFF.

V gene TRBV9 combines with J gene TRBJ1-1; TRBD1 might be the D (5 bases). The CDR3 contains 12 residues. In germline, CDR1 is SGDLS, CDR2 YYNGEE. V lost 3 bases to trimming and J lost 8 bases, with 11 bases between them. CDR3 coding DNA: TGTGCCAGCAGCGGGGTGGCAGGGGAAGCTTTCTTT. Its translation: CASSGVAGEAFF.

CDR3 sequence: CAWSLTGVSYEQYF. In DNA, the CDR3 is TGTGCCTGGAGTCTAACAGGCGTCTCCTACGAGCAGTACTTC. The chain carries TRBV30 and TRBJ2-7; the D gene is possibly TRBD1 (5 bases). CDR1 and CDR2 (germline): GTSNPN, SVGIG (reference sequence). The V end was cut by 2 bases, the J end by 0 bases, with 11 bases between. The CDR3 is made up of 14 amino acids.

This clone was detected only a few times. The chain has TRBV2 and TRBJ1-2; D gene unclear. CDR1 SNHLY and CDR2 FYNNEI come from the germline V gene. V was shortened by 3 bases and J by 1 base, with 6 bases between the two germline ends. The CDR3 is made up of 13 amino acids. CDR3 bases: TGTGCCAGCAGTGATGAGATTAACTATGGCTACACCTTC. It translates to CASSDEINYGYTF. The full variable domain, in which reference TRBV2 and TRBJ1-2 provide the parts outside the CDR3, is EPEVTQTPSHQVTQMGQEVILRCVPISNHLYFYWYRQILGQKVEFLVSFYNNEISEKSEIFDDQFSVERPDGSNFTLKIRSTKLEDSAMYFCASSDEINYGYTFGSGTRLTVV.

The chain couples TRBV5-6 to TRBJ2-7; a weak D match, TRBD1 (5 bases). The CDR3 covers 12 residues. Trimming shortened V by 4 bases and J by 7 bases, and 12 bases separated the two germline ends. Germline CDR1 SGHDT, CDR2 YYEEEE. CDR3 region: CASSVGAGEQYF. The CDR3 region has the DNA TGTGCCAGCAGCGTTGGGGCAGGGGAGCAGTACTTC.

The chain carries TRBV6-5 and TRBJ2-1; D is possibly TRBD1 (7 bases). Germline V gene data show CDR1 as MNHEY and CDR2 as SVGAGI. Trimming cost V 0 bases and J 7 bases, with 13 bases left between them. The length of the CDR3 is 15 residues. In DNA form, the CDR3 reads TGTGCCAGCAGTTACTCGACAGGGAGGTCAAATGAGCAGTTCTTC. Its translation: CASSYSTGRSNEQFF.

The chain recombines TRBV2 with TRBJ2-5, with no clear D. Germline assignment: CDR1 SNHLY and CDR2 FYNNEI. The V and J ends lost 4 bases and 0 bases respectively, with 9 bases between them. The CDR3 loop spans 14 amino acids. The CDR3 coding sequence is TGTGCCAGCAGTGGTCTTACAGACCAAGAGACCCAGTACTTC. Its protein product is CASSGLTDQETQYF.

For the CDR3, the DNA is TGTGCCAGCAGCTTGGGCGGGGGGGGAAGGAGCACCGGGGAGCTGTTTTTT. This codes for CASSLGGGGRSTGELFF. This rearrangement joins TRBV5-4 to TRBJ2-2; 9 nucleotides match TRBD2. CDR3 length: 17 residues. V shed 0 bases and J 4 bases; nucleotides not matched to a gene: 7. In germline, CDR1 is SGHNT, CDR2 YYREEE (reference sequence).

CDR3 nucleotide sequence: TGTGCCAGCAGCTTAAGCAGGATTGTGACTGAAGCTTTCTTT. The encoded protein is CASSLSRIVTEAFF. The J gene is TRBJ1-1, the V gene TRBV7-8, with D unresolved. Germline-derived CDR1 and CDR2 are SGHVS and FQNEAQ. The V and J ends lost 2 bases and 5 bases respectively, with 12 bases between them. This CDR3 spans 14 amino acids. The entire variable domain, with the rest obtained from reference TRBV7-8 and TRBJ1-1, is as follows: GAGVSQSPRYKVAKRGQDVALRCDPISGHVSLFWYQQALGQGPEFLTYFQNEAQLDKSGLPSDRFFAERPEGSVSTLKIQRTQQEDSAVYLCASSLSRIVTEAFFGQGTRLTVV.